Listed below are T cell receptor beta chains from one sample, sequenced in a study of siplizumab effects on memory and regulatory T cells. Only in-frame clones appear in the TCRdb table, and some are missing; sequencing was by immunoSEQ multiplex PCR. The table lists about 82,000 clones, about nine tenths of them singletons. The sequencing sample was made of Tregs sorted from blood. All receptors derive from a human donor in good health. The CDR3 runs from the conserved cysteine through the conserved F or W. The D gene is left open where the match is weak.

d_call | j_call | v_call | cdr3_nt | cdr3_aa
TRBD1 | TRBJ1-5 | TRBV6-1 | TGTGCCAGCAGGGCCTCAGGGGGTCCTCAGCCCCAGCATTTT | CASRASGGPQPQHF
TRBD1 | TRBJ2-7 | TRBV5-1 | TGCGCCAGCAGCGCGCGACAGGGGGCCTACGAGCAGTACTTC | CASSARQGAYEQYF
- | TRBJ1-1 | TRBV19 | TGTGCCAGTAGTAGTGGCGAAACCTTCACTGAAGCTTTCTTT | CASSSGETFTEAFF
TRBD2 | TRBJ2-3 | TRBV19 | TGTGCCAGTAGCGGACTCGGACTAGGCGCTGATGCGCAGTATTTT | CASSGLGLGADAQYF
- | TRBJ2-1 | TRBV11-2 | TGTGCCAGCAGCCCTAGGGGGGTCAACAATGAGCAGTTCTTC | CASSPRGVNNEQFF
- | TRBJ1-1 | TRBV30 | TGTGCCTGGAGTGCCGCGACAGGGAACACTGAAGCTTTCTTT | CAWSAATGNTEAFF
TRBD1 | TRBJ1-5 | TRBV28 | TGTGCCAGCAGTCTAAACCCACGACTGAAGGACAGGGGGAGGGAGCCCCAGCATTTT | CASSLNPRLKDRGREPQHF
- | TRBJ1-5 | TRBV5-1 | TGCGCCAGTCCGGGCAGGGCGACTAATCAGCCCCAGCATTTT | CASPGRATNQPQHF
TRBD2 | TRBJ2-3 | TRBV7-9 | TGTGCCACCAAGCGGGGGGGAACCACAGATACGCAGTATTTT | CATKRGGTTDTQYF
- | TRBJ1-2 | TRBV20-1 | TGCAGTGCGGAAGTAGGAGGGTACACCTTC | CSAEVGGYTF
- | TRBJ2-3 | TRBV6-5 | TGTGCCAGCAGTGATAGAGATACGCAGTATTTT | CASSDRDTQYF
- | TRBJ1-3 | TRBV28 | TGTGCCAGCAGCCCTCGGGGAAACACCATATATTTT | CASSPRGNTIYF
TRBD2 | TRBJ2-2 | TRBV10-3 | TGTGCCACCGGGGGGGTAGCGAACACCGGGGAGCTGTTTTTT | CATGGVANTGELFF
- | TRBJ1-4 | TRBV18 | TGTGCCAGCTCGCCGACCAGCGGGGCTAATGAAAAACTGTTTTTT | CASSPTSGANEKLFF